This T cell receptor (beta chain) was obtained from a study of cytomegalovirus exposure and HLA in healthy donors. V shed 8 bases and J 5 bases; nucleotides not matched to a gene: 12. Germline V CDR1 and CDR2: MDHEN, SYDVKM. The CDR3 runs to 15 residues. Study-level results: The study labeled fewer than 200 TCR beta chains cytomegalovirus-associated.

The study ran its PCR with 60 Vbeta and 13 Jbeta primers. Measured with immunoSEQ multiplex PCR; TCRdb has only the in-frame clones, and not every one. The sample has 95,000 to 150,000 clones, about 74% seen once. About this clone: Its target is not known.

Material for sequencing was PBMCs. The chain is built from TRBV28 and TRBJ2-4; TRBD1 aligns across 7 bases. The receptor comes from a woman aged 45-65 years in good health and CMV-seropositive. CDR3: CASLRIRGHQNIQYF. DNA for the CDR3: TGTGCCAGCCTGAGGATAAGGGGGCATCAAAACATTCAGTACTTC. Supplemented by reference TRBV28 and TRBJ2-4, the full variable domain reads DVKVTQSSRYLVKRTGEKVFLECVQDMDHENMFWYRQDPGLGLRLIYFSYDVKMKEKGDIPEGYSVSREKKERFSLILESASTNQTSMYLCASLRIRGHQNIQYFGAGTRLSVL.